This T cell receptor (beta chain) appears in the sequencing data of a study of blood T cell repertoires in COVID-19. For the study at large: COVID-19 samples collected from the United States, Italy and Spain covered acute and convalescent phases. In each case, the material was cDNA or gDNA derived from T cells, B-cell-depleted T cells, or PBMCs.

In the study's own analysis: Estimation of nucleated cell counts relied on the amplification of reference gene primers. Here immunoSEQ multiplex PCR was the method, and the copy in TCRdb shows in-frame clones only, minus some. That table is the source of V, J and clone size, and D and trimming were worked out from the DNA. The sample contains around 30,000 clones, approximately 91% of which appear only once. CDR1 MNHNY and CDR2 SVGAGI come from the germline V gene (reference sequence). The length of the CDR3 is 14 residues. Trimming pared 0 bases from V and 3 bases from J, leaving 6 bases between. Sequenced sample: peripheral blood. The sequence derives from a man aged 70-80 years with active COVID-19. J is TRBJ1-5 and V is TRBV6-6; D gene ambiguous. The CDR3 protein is CASSYSEDNQPQHF. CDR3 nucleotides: TGTGCCAGCAGTTACTCCGAGGACAATCAGCCCCAGCATTTT.